A single sample is the source of the 28 T cell receptor beta chains below, sequenced in a study of blood T cell repertoires in COVID-19 (TCRdb year 2020). Receptor amplification or capture employed the immunoSEQ multiplex PCR assay. TCRdb took over this immuneACCESS table, retaining in-frame rearrangements with V and J assigned. Such tables are incomplete; in checked studies, under half of the missing clones stem from an unresolved V gene, and the remainder is unexplained. The sample table records 30,000 to 35,000 clones; 87% of these occur just once. About a tenth of the sample comes from the top ten. Sequencing used peripheral blood. The receptors stem from a man aged 80 or over with active COVID-19.

This clone appeared a few times. The chain combines TRBV5-4 with TRBJ2-7; TRBD2 agrees at 7 bases. The junction had 12 bases not matched to a gene; V was cut back by 2 bases and J by 4 bases. This CDR3 region has 16 residues. Germline V gene data show CDR1 as SGHNT and CDR2 as YYREEE (reference sequence). The CDR3 DNA sequence: TGTGCCAGCAGCTTCAAGGTTGGTAGCGGGTTTTACGAGCAGTACTTC. Translation: CASSFKVGSGFYEQYF. Full variable domain (missing parts from reference TRBV5-4 and TRBJ2-7): ETGVTQSPTHLIKTRGQQVTLRCSSQSGHNTVSWYQQALGQGPQFIFQYYREEENGRGNFPPRFSGLQFPNYSSELNVNALELDDSALYLCASSFKVGSGFYEQYFGPGTRLTVT.

This clone turned up a few times. The chain couples TRBV24-1 to TRBJ2-3; 8 nucleotides match TRBD1. The germline V gene encodes CDR1 KGHDR and CDR2 SFDVKD. The CDR3 contains 13 residues. The trim removed 3 bases at V and 9 bases at J, leaving 4 bases unmatched. The CDR3 sequence: CATSDPGTGTQYF. The CDR3 DNA sequence: TGTGCCACCAGTGATCCCGGGACAGGAACGCAGTATTTT.

This clone was observed a few times. The chain joins TRBV6-5 to TRBJ2-7, with D tentatively TRBD1 (5 bases). The CDR3 totals 15 residues. With 2 bases removed from V and 0 bases from J, the gap between germline ends came to 11 bases. Germline CDR1 reads MNHEY; CDR2 reads SVGAGI. The CDR3 loop reads CASSYRGRLSYEQYF. The CDR3, as DNA: TGTGCCAGCAGTTACAGGGGCAGACTCTCCTACGAGCAGTACTTC.

The genes are TRBV28 and TRBJ2-1; D unresolved. V was trimmed by 8 bases and J by 6 bases, leaving 20 bases between them. This CDR3 region has 15 residues. The germline V gene has CDR1 MDHEN and CDR2 SYDVKM. The CDR3 loop reads CASLARSVLVNEQFF. The CDR3 DNA is TGTGCCAGCCTCGCCCGCTCGGTTTTAGTCAATGAGCAGTTCTTC.

The chain uses TRBV14 and TRBJ1-1; no clear D gene. Trimming left V 6 bases short and J 3 bases short, with 11 bases between. Germline-derived CDR1 and CDR2 are SGHDN and FVKESK. This CDR3 contains 13 residues. CDR3 region: CASSPARHTEAFF. CDR3 bases: TGTGCCAGCAGTCCCGCGCGGCACACTGAAGCTTTCTTT.

This clone was seen only once. In DNA form, the CDR3 reads TGTGCCAGCAGCCCCCGGTGGCTAGCGGGACTCACAGATACGCAGTATTTT. This encodes CASSPRWLAGLTDTQYF. The V and J genes are TRBV7-2 and TRBJ2-3; TRBD2 agrees at 9 bases. Germline V gene sequence: CDR1 SGHTA, CDR2 FQGNSA. The CDR3 contains 17 residues. V lost 5 bases to trimming and J lost 2 bases; unmatched junction nucleotides: 11.

V and J are TRBV5-1 and TRBJ2-5; 8 nucleotides agree with TRBD2. V lost 1 base and J lost 4; bases outside the gene matches: 15. The CDR3 spans 18 residues. Germline values: CDR1 SGHRS, CDR2 YFSETQ. This CDR3 is CASSLSGGSGRSGETQYF. The CDR3, as DNA: TGCGCCAGCAGCTTGAGTGGGGGAAGCGGGAGAAGTGGAGAGACCCAGTACTTC.

This clone is a singleton in its sample. V and J are TRBV29-1 and TRBJ1-1, with 9 bases identical to TRBD1. The CDR3 has 13 amino acids. With 7 bases clipped from V and 3 bases from J, the junction kept 6 bases outside the gene matches. Per the germline V gene, CDR1 is SQVTM and CDR2 is ANQGSEA. CDR3 sequence: CSGGQGRDTEAFF. The CDR3 DNA is TGCAGCGGCGGACAGGGGAGGGACACTGAAGCTTTCTTT.

J is TRBJ2-1 and V is TRBV6-5, with D possibly being TRBD1 (6 bases). Trimming took 7 bases from V and 0 from J, leaving 13 bases between them. CDR1 MNHEY and CDR2 SVGAGI come from the germline V gene. This CDR3 comprises 15 residues. CDR3 nucleotides: TGTGCCAGCACCAGGGGCCCGAGCTCCTACAATGAGCAGTTCTTC. This encodes CASTRGPSSYNEQFF.

The chain carries TRBV28 and TRBJ1-5; D not resolved. From germline, CDR1 is MDHEN and CDR2 SYDVKM. Trimming pared 3 bases from V and 6 bases from J, leaving 15 bases between. The CDR3 is 15 amino acids. This CDR3 reads CASSFSWRAGQPQHF. The CDR3 bases are TGTGCCAGCAGTTTCTCGTGGAGGGCGGGTCAGCCCCAGCATTTT.

This clone was counted a few times. The rearrangement links TRBV28 to TRBJ2-7; D is ambiguous. V gave up 3 bases and J gave up 4 bases, with 4 bases separating them. Per germline, CDR1 MDHEN and CDR2 SYDVKM. This CDR3 spans 11 amino acids. In DNA form, the CDR3 reads TGTGCCAGCAGTTTCCAATACGAGCAGTACTTC. It encodes CASSFQYEQYF.

The gene calls are TRBV19 and TRBJ2-6; D is ambiguous. The germline V and J ends were trimmed by 11 bases and 4 bases, with 18 bases remaining between them. Germline-derived CDR1 and CDR2 are LNHDA and SQIVND (reference sequence). This CDR3 region has 15 residues. Written as DNA, the CDR3 is TGTGCCTCAACACCGGCGAGCGCGGGGGCCAACGTCCTGACTTTC. Translation gives CASTPASAGANVLTF.

The chain combines TRBV9 with TRBJ2-1, with a weak D call TRBD1 (6 bases). There are 15 residues in the CDR3. Per the germline V gene, CDR1 is SGDLS and CDR2 is YYNGEE. V lost 4 bases to trimming and J lost 0 bases, with 11 bases between them. The CDR3 is CASSPRQDSYNEQFF. The CDR3 DNA reads TGTGCCAGCAGCCCTCGACAGGACTCCTACAATGAGCAGTTCTTC. Drawing the rest from reference TRBV9 and TRBJ2-1, the complete variable domain is DSGVTQTPKHLITATGQRVTLRCSPRSGDLSVYWYQQSLDQGLQFLIQYYNGEERAKGNILERFSAQQFPDLHSELNLSSLELGDSALYFCASSPRQDSYNEQFFGPGTRLTVL.

This chain connects TRBV7-2 to TRBJ2-3; 10 nucleotides agree with TRBD2. The CDR3 spans 16 residues. Germline values: CDR1 SGHTA, CDR2 FQGNSA. Unmatched junction bases numbered 9, after V lost 5 bases and J lost 4 bases. CDR3 bases: TGTGCCAGCAGCCCCCGGCTAGCGGGAGACTCAGATACGCAGTATTTT. It specifies CASSPRLAGDSDTQYF.

The chain carries TRBV28 and TRBJ2-1, with 7 bases identical to TRBD1. CDR3 length: 17 residues. Per germline, CDR1 MDHEN and CDR2 SYDVKM. J lost 0 bases, V lost 2 bases, and 7 bases had no gene match. The DNA for the CDR3 is TGTGCCAGCAGTTTAACGGGACAGTCGAGCTCCTACAATGAGCAGTTCTTC. It specifies CASSLTGQSSSYNEQFF.

This chain links TRBV2 with TRBJ2-1; 8 nucleotides match TRBD2. V was pared by 3 bases and J by 9 bases, with 10 bases of the junction left unmatched. CDR3 size: 15 residues. CDR1 is SNHLY, CDR2 FYNNEI, per germline. The CDR3 region is CASSEVAGNRGEQFF. The CDR3 DNA is TGTGCCAGCAGTGAGGTAGCGGGAAATAGAGGTGAGCAGTTCTTC.

This chain connects TRBV18 to TRBJ1-5; 12 bases are shared with TRBD1. The J segment lost 6 bases and the V segment lost 1 base, leaving 4 bases of the junction unmatched. The CDR3 runs to 16 residues. Germline CDR1 is KGHSH and CDR2 is LQKENI. The CDR3 loop is CASSPRGTGGFQPQHF. CDR3 sequence (DNA): TGTGCCAGCTCACCACGGGGGACAGGGGGCTTTCAGCCCCAGCATTTT.

This sequence joins TRBV5-4 and TRBJ2-2; the D gene is possibly TRBD2 (5 bases). The CDR3 extends over 15 amino acids. Germline CDR1 SGHNT, CDR2 YYREEE (reference sequence). Trimming cost V 3 bases and J 3 bases, with 12 bases left between them. The CDR3 DNA reads as TGTGCCAGCAGCTGGGGTCGGCGGGACACCGGGGAGCTGTTTTTT. It specifies CASSWGRRDTGELFF.

This chain links TRBV5-4 with TRBJ2-5; D gene unclear. V was trimmed by 4 bases and J by 2 bases, leaving 12 bases between them. Germline V gene sequence: CDR1 SGHNT, CDR2 YYREEE (reference sequence). The CDR3 sequence is 14 residues long. CDR3 coding DNA: TGTGCCAGCAGCCCTGACACCTTACAAGAGACCCAGTACTTC. Protein: CASSPDTLQETQYF.

The chain uses TRBV5-4 and TRBJ2-2, with 7 bases matching TRBD2. Per the germline V gene, CDR1 is SGHNT and CDR2 is YYREEE (reference sequence). The junction had 8 bases not matched to a gene; V was cut back by 1 base and J by 5 bases. The CDR3 extends over 16 amino acids. CDR3 nucleotide sequence: TGTGCCAGCAGCTTGCGCGGCGGGAGTAGGACCGGGGAGCTGTTTTTT. As protein: CASSLRGGSRTGELFF. Combining the CDR3 with reference TRBV5-4 and TRBJ2-2 gives the whole variable domain ETGVTQSPTHLIKTRGQQVTLRCSSQSGHNTVSWYQQALGQGPQFIFQYYREEENGRGNFPPRFSGLQFPNYSSELNVNALELDDSALYLCASSLRGGSRTGELFFGEGSRLTVL.

The gene calls are TRBV6-2 or TRBV6-3 and TRBJ2-3, with D possibly being TRBD2 (5 bases). V lost 4 bases and J lost 4, with 9 bases in between. The CDR3 is 13 residues long. Looked up from germline, CDR1 is MNHEY and CDR2 is SVGEGT. Written as DNA, the CDR3 is TGTGCCAGCAGTTCCGGGGTCCCAGATACGCAGTATTTT. It encodes CASSSGVPDTQYF.

The gene calls are TRBV2 and TRBJ1-5; D is perhaps TRBD1 (5 bases). The CDR3 covers 13 residues. Trimming removed 7 bases from V and 2 bases from J, with 9 bases in between. CDR1 is SNHLY and CDR2 is FYNNEI in the germline V gene. CDR3 sequence (DNA): TGTGCCAGCACTGGACAAGGCAATCAGCCCCAGCATTTT. Translation: CASTGQGNQPQHF.

In its sample, this clone was seen once. The rearrangement links TRBV29-1 to TRBJ2-3; 10 nucleotides agree with TRBD2. Germline V gives CDR1 SQVTM, CDR2 ANQGSEA. V shed 5 bases and J 7 bases; nucleotides not matched to a gene: 6. This CDR3 has 13 residues. The CDR3 DNA reads TGCAGCGTTATTCTAGCGGGAGAATATACGCAGTATTTT. This translates into CSVILAGEYTQYF.

The chain uses TRBV6-6 and TRBJ2-7, with a weak D call TRBD1 (5 bases). The germline V and J ends were trimmed by 4 bases and 3 bases, with 13 bases remaining between them. The CDR3 runs to 14 residues. Germline V CDR1 and CDR2: MNHNY, SVGAGI (reference sequence). The CDR3 region is CASSSQGPLYEQYF. The CDR3 DNA follows: TGTGCCAGCAGTTCCCAGGGCCCCCTCTACGAGCAGTACTTC.

The chain recombines TRBV4-3 with TRBJ2-1; D may be TRBD2 (6 bases). Germline V gene data show CDR1 as LGHNA and CDR2 as YSLEER. Trimming cost V 4 bases and J 8 bases, with 21 bases left between them. The CDR3 runs to 16 residues. CDR3 in amino acids: CASSPGGSHPGDEQFF. CDR3 nucleotide sequence: TGCGCCAGCAGCCCGGGTGGGAGTCACCCGGGGGATGAGCAGTTCTTC.

The V and J genes are TRBV7-2 and TRBJ2-7; D is ambiguous. V shed 5 bases and J shed 0 bases, with 8 bases lying between them. The germline V gene encodes CDR1 SGHTA and CDR2 FQGNSA. This CDR3 comprises 13 residues. CDR3 coding DNA: TGTGCCAGCAGCCCTATACCCTCCTACGAGCAGTACTTC. Translating gives CASSPIPSYEQYF.

J is TRBJ1-1 and V is TRBV28, with D possibly matching TRBD1 (6 bases). From germline, CDR1 is MDHEN and CDR2 SYDVKM. The CDR3 is made up of 16 amino acids. The V end was cut by 5 bases, the J end by 3 bases, with 19 bases between. This CDR3 is CASSPPGGRGDTEAFF. The CDR3 nucleotides are TGTGCCAGCAGTCCGCCCGGGGGGCGAGGGGACACTGAAGCTTTCTTT.

The chain joins TRBV5-1 to TRBJ2-2; D ambiguous. The CDR3 spans 15 residues. Trimming took off 0 bases at V and 6 bases at J, with 12 bases between the two ends. Germline CDR1 is SGHRS and CDR2 is YFSETQ. The CDR3 DNA reads TGCGCCAGCAGCTTGGATCTTAGGCAGGCCGGGGAGCTGTTTTTT. Protein product: CASSLDLRQAGELFF.